Each of the 4 T cell receptor beta chains below was sequenced from the same sample in a study of blood T cell repertoires in COVID-19. TCRdb's table, derived via immunoSEQ multiplex PCR, lists solely in-frame clones and lacks some. The sample lists around 99,000 clones, about 91% seen once, with around 7% in the top ten. Sequencing was performed on peripheral blood. These receptors came from a man aged 50 to 59 with active or convalescent COVID-19.

The J gene is TRBJ2-6, the V gene TRBV6-5; 7 nucleotides align to TRBD1. Germline values: CDR1 MNHEY, CDR2 SVGAGI. This CDR3 spans 15 amino acids. With 4 bases clipped from V and 2 bases from J, the junction kept 2 bases outside the gene matches. Written as DNA, the CDR3 is TGTGCCAGCAGTTCGGGACAGACTGGGGCCAACGTCCTGACTTTC. Residues: CASSSGQTGANVLTF.

This chain links TRBV28 with TRBJ1-1, with a possible D match to TRBD1 (6 bases). V lost 4 bases to trimming and J lost 0 bases, with 9 bases between them. The CDR3 covers 14 residues. Germline V gene lookup returns CDR1 MDHEN and CDR2 SYDVKM. The CDR3 DNA follows: TGTGCCAGCAGTTCGACAGGTTTGAACACTGAAGCTTTCTTT. Translating it yields CASSSTGLNTEAFF.

This clone was recorded once. The V gene is TRBV5-1, the J gene TRBJ2-3; TRBD1 might be the D (6 bases). V lost 2 bases and J 0 bases, leaving 10 bases between the germline ends. This CDR3 region has 15 residues. Germline CDR1 and CDR2: SGHRS and YFSETQ. As DNA, the CDR3 is TGCGCCAGCAGCTTATGGCAGGGGAGCACAGATACGCAGTATTTT. This encodes CASSLWQGSTDTQYF.

The chain couples TRBV11-3 to TRBJ2-3, with unresolved D. CDR1 SGHNT and CDR2 YENEEA come from the germline V gene. Trimming removed 3 bases from V and 0 bases from J, with 7 bases in between. CDR3 length equals 14 residues. In nucleotides, the CDR3 is TGTGCCAGCAGCTTCGCGGCTAGCACAGATACGCAGTATTTT. It is translated as CASSFAASTDTQYF. Filled out from reference TRBV11-3 and TRBJ2-3, the complete variable domain reads EAGVVQSPRYKIIEKKQPVAFWCNPISGHNTLYWYLQNLGQGPELLIRYENEEAVDDSQLPKDRFSAERLKGVDSTLKIQPAELGDSAVYLCASSFAASTDTQYFGPGTRLTVL.